This TCR beta chain was recovered during a study of low-dose radiotherapy and immunotherapy resistance in tumors. Both TCRalpha and TCRbeta chains were reverse transcribed with V-gene-specific primers. It was with a constant-region primer and a V-primer adapter that TCRs were amplified over roughly 19 PCR cycles. TCRdb analysed the reads with MiXCR anew, one entry per CDR3 protein. Of 65,000 to 95,000 distinct CDR3 sequences listed, about 19% are singletons. On this clonotype itself: A single base is all that separates this from a far larger clone, so a read error is likely.

Specified time point: before trial treatment. Nivolumab, ipilimumab, aspirin, low-dose cyclophosphamide and low-dose radiotherapy were given to donors. J lost 7 bases, V lost 6 bases, and 13 bases had no gene match. Per the germline V gene, CDR1 is DFQATT and CDR2 is SNEGSKA (reference sequence). This CDR3 is built from 15 residues. The receptor's source is a male donor with prostate cancer. Material: PBMCs, obtained before treatment. The V call is TRBV20-1, the J call TRBJ2-7; 12 bases fit TRBD2. The DNA of the CDR3 is TGCAGTGCAGCACTAGCGGGAGGACGATACAATGAGCAGTACTTC. Its translation: CSAALAGGRYNEQYF.